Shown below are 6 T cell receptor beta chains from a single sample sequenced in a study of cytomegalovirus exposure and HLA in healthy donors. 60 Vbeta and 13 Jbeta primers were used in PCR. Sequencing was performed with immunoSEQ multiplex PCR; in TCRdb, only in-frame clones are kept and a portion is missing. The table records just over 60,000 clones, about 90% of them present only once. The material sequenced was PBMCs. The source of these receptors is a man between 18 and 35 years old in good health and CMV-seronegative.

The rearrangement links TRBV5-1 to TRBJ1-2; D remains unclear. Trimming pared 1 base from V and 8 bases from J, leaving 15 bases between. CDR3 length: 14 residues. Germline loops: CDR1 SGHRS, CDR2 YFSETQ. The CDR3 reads CASSLTGAPRGYTF. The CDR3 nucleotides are TGCGCCAGCAGCTTGACGGGAGCACCGAGGGGCTACACCTTC.

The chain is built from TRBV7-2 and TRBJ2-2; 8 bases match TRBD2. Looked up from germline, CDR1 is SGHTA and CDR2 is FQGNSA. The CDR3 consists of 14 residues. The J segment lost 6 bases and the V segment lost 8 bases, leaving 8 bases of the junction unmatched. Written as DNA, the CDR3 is TGTGCCAGCCGGGGGGGCCTGAGGGCCGGGGAGCTGTTTTTT. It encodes CASRGGLRAGELFF.

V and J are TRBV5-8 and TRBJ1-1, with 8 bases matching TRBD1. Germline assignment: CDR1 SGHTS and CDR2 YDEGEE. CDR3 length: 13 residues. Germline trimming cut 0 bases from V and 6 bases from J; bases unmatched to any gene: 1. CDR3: CASSLGTGPEAFF. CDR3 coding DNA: TGTGCCAGCAGCTTGGGGACAGGGCCTGAAGCTTTCTTT.

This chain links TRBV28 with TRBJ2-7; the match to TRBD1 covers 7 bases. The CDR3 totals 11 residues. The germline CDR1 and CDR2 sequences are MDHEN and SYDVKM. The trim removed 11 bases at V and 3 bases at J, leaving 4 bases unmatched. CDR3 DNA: TGTGCCGAACAGGGGTTCTACGAGCAGTACTTC. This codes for CAEQGFYEQYF.

This CDR3 is CTSSQAQAGLVNNEQFF. CDR3 DNA sequence: TGCACCAGCAGCCAAGCCCAAGCGGGACTAGTAAACAATGAGCAGTTCTTC. The chain recombines TRBV1 with TRBJ2-1; TRBD2 reflects the table's D call only, with no check against the DNA. TRBV1 is listed as a pseudogene. CDR3 length: 17 residues.

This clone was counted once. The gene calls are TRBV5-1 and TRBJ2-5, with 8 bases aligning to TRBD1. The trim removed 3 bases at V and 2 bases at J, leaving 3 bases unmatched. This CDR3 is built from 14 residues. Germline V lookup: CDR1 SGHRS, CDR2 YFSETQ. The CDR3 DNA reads TGCGCCAGCAGCTCCCGGACAGGGCAAGAGACCCAGTACTTC. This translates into CASSSRTGQETQYF.